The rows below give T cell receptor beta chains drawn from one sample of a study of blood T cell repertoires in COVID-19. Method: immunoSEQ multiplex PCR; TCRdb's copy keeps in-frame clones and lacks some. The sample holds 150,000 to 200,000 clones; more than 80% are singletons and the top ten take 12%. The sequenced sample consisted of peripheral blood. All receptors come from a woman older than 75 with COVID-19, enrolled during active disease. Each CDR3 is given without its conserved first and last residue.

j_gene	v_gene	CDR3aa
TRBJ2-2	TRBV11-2	ASSFGGPGELF
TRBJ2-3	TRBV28	ASSLLTGASTDTQY
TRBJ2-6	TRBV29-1	SAWSAGANVLT
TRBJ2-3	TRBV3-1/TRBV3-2	ASSQDSGLGPPY
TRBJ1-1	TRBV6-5	ASSRTGGRTEAF
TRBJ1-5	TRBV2	ASSWSGGQPQH
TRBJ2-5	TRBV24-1	ATSDLTGTAQETQY
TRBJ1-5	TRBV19	ASSIIGAIQGSGQPQH
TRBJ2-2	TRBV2	ASKGVGRFVPGELF
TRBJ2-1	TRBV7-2	ASSSAGDEQF
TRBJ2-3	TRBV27	ASSLAGRPLTDTQY
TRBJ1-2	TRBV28	ASKSTNYGYT
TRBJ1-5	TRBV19	ASSLPGEDQPQH
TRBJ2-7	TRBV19	ASSAPPAGVSEQY
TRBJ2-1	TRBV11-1	ASSLMSGTLNEQF
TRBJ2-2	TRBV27	ASSLASPSGIGTGELF
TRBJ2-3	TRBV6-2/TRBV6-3	ASSYRVWDILDTDTQY
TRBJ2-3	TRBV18	ASSRQEGDTQY
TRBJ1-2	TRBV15	ATSRGGTGTVYGYT
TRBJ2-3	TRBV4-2	ASSLRGPDTQY
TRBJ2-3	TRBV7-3	ASSLSGTGGNTQY
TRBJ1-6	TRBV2	ASSVRDSPLH
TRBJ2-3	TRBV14	ASSLGLAGDTQY
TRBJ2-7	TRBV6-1	ASSEMSGSPYEQY
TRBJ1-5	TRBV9	ASSYSSNQPQH
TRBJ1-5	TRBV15	ATSTGQGPQPQH
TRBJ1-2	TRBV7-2	ASSSRGNYGYT
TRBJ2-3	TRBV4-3	ASSQGITLLGTDTQY
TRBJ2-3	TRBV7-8	ASSLEGGRADTQY
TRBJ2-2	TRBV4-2	ASSQDLWQGSTGELF
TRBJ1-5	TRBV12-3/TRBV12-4	ASSILTRQPQH
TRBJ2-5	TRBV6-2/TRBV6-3	ASSYRDRRIETQY
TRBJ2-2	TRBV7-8	ASSPGQGGYTGELF
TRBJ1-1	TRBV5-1	ASSPIQGSEAF
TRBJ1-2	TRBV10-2	ASSTGTGYGYT
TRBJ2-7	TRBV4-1	ASSQDKDLDKQY
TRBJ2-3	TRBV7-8	ASSSRLAGVVDTQY
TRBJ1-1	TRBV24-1	ATAPTGGTEAF
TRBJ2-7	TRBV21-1	ASSNRTRQGQGYEQY
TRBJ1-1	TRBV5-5	ASRTGTGGLLNTEAF
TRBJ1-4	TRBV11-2	ASSLDLSDEKLF
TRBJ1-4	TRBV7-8	ASSFLDSILNEKLF
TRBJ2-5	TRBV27	ASRIQGRQETQY
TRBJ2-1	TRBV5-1	ASSPRVGLDEQF
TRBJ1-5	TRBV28	ASSYPPGISNQPQH
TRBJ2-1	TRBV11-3	ASSLAGNWNEQF
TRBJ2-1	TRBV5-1	ASSLDIGRGNEQF
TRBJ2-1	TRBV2	ASKERQGSYNEQF
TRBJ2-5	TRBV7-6	ASSPGQGAIVETQY
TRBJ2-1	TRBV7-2	ASSLAGQGAGNEQF
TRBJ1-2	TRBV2	ASSEVGSRGYT
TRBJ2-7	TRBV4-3	ASSQALGTYEQY
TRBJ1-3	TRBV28	ASSPPLGSGTLGSGNTIY
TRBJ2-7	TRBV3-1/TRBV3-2	ASSQASYEQY
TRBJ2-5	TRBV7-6	ASSWASGGRRTQY
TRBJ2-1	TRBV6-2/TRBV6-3	ASSQTGEAHNEQF
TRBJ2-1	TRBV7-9	ASSSVWRTPRTYNEQF
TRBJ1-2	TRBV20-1	SALSNYGYT
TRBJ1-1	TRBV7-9	ASSPRQGRTEAF
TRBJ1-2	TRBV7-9	ASSSEDGYT